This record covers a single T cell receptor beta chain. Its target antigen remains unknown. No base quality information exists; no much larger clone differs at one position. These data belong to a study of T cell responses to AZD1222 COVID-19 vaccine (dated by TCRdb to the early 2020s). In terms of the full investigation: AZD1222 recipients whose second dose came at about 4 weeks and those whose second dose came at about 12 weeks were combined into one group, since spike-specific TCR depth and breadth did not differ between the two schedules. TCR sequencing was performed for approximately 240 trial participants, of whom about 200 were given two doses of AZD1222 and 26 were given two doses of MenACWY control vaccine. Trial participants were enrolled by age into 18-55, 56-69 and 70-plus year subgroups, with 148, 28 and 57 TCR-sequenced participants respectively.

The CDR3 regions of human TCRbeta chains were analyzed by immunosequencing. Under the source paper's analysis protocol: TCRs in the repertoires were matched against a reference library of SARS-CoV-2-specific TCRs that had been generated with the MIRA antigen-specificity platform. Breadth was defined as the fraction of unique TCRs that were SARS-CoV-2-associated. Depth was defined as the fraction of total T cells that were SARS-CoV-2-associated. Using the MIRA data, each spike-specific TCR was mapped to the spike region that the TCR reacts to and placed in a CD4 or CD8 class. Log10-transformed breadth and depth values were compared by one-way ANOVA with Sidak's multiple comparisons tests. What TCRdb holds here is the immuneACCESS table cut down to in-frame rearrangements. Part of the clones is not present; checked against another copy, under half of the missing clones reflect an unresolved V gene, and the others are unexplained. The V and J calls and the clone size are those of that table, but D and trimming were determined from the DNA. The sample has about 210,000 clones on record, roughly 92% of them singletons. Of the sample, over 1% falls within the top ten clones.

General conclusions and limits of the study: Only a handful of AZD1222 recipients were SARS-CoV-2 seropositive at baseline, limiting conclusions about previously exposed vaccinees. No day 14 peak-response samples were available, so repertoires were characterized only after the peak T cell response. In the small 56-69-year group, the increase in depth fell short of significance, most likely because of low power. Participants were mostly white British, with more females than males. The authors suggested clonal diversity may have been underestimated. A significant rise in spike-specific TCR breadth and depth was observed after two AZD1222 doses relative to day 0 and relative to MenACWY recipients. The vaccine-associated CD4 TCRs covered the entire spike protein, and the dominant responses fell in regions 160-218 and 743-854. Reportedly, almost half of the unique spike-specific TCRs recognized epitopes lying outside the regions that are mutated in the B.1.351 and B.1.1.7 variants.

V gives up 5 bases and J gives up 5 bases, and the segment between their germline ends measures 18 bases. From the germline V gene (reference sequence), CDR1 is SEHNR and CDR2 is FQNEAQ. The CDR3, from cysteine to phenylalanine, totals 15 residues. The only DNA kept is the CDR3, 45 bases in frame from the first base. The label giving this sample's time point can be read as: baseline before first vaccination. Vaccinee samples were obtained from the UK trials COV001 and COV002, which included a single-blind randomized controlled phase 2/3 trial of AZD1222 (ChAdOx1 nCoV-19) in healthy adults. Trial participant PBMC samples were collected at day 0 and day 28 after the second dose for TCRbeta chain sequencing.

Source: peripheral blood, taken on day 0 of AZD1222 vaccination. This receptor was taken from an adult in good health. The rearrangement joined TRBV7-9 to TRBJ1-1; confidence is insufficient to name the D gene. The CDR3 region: CASSPTRTGRTEAFF. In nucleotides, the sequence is TGTGCCAGCAGCCCAACACGGACCGGAAGGACTGAAGCTTTCTTT.